Following are 24 T cell receptor beta chains from one sample sequenced in a study of T-cell memory formation after mild COVID-19. TCRdb called the 5' RACE reads again in MiXCR, with one record for every CDR3 protein. The sample lists 300,000 to 400,000 distinct CDR3 sequences; under 25% were seen once. Sequenced material: PBMCs or a T cell subset sorted from them (not recorded which). Receptors originate from an adult woman who had mild COVID-19 (a few samples of this study predate the infection). Cell type and time point are not known.

This clonotype was seen a few times. The gene calls are TRBV7-3 and TRBJ1-1; D unclear. This CDR3 is 14 amino acids long. V lost 0 bases and J 1 base, leaving 6 bases between the germline ends. Germline-derived CDR1 and CDR2 are SGHTA and FQGTGA. The CDR3 sequence: CASSLTPGNTEAFF. DNA for the CDR3: TGTGCCAGCAGCTTAACCCCAGGGAACACTGAAGCTTTCTTT.

The V and J genes are TRBV6-2 or TRBV6-3 and TRBJ2-7; no reliable D call. With 6 bases removed from V and 4 bases from J, the gap between germline ends came to 13 bases. Germline CDR1 and CDR2: MNHEY and SVGEGT. The CDR3 runs to 13 residues. CDR3 in amino acids: CASSFLDRYEQYF. The CDR3 DNA sequence: TGTGCCAGCAGCTTCCTGGACCGATACGAGCAGTACTTC.

The gene calls are TRBV20-1 and TRBJ2-3; D is tentatively TRBD1 or TRBD2 (5 bases each). CDR3 size: 12 residues. V lost 6 bases and J 2 bases, leaving 9 bases between the germline ends. Germline values: CDR1 DFQATT, CDR2 SNEGSKA (reference sequence). Here the CDR3 DNA reads TGCAGTGCCGGGACCGACACAGATACGCAGTATTTT. Amino acids: CSAGTDTDTQYF.

This clonotype was detected only a few times. The chain couples TRBV6-5 to TRBJ2-5, with D perhaps TRBD2 (6 bases). Germline V gene data show CDR1 as MNHEY and CDR2 as SVGAGI. Deletions cut 6 bases from V and 9 bases from J, with 14 bases between. The CDR3 has 12 residues. The CDR3 is CASSYWGGAQYF. As DNA, the CDR3 is TGTGCCAGCAGCTATTGGGGAGGTGCCCAGTACTTC.

This clonotype was detected only a few times. The V call is TRBV4-2, the J call TRBJ2-7; D might be TRBD1 (6 bases). The ends were cut back, 0 bases at V and 6 bases at J, with 15 bases in the middle. The CDR3 runs 15 residues. Germline lookup yields CDR1 LGHNA and CDR2 YNFKEQ. In nucleotides, the CDR3 is TGTGCCAGCAGCCAAGATATAAGGACAGTGGTCGAGCAGTACTTC. Translated, it gives CASSQDIRTVVEQYF.

This clonotype was counted once. This chain links TRBV29-1 with TRBJ2-5; 10 positions agree with TRBD2. The CDR3 sequence is 12 residues long. Germline V gene sequence: CDR1 SQVTM, CDR2 ANQGSEA. With V trimmed by 6 bases and J by 5 bases, 3 bases remained unmatched. This CDR3 reads CSVRSGRETQYF. The CDR3 coding sequence is TGCAGCGTCCGTAGCGGGAGGGAGACCCAGTACTTC.

This chain uses TRBV6-6 with TRBJ1-2; D may be TRBD1 (6 bases). The CDR3 has 15 residues. The V and J ends lost 2 bases and 9 bases respectively, with 19 bases between them. Looked up from germline, CDR1 is MNHNY and CDR2 is SVGAGI (reference sequence). The CDR3, as DNA: TGTGCCAGCAGTTACCTGACAGTAGAAGGGGGGCGCTACACCTTC. Its translation is CASSYLTVEGGRYTF.

This clonotype was seen a handful of times. The chain is built from TRBV25-1 and TRBJ2-7; 10 positions agree with TRBD1. Losses at the gene ends were 7 bases for V and 5 bases for J; bases not matched to a gene: 8. The germline V gene encodes CDR1 MGHDK and CDR2 SYGVNS. The CDR3 length is 14 residues. CDR3 residues: CASIRTGGTHEQYF. The CDR3 DNA reads TGTGCCAGCATACGGACAGGGGGGACCCACGAGCAGTACTTC.

The V and J genes are TRBV7-9 and TRBJ1-1; D perhaps matches TRBD1 (6 bases). The CDR3 covers 13 residues. The germline gives CDR1 SEHNR, CDR2 FQNEAQ (reference sequence). Trimming took 7 bases from V and 2 from J, leaving 11 bases between them. CDR3 in amino acids: CASIGGRNTEAFF. DNA of the CDR3: TGTGCCAGCATCGGGGGCCGAAACACTGAAGCTTTCTTT. Based on the CDR3 plus reference TRBV7-9 and TRBJ1-1, the full variable domain is DTGVSQNPRHKITKRGQNVTFRCDPISEHNRLYWYRQTLGQGPEFLTYFQNEAQLEKSRLLSDRFSAERPKGSFSTLEIQRTEQGDSAMYLCASIGGRNTEAFFGQGTRLTVV.

The chain couples TRBV3-1 to TRBJ2-2, with a tentative D call TRBD1 (5 bases). Per germline, CDR1 LGHDT and CDR2 YNNKEL (reference sequence). V was pared by 3 bases and J by 6 bases, with 11 bases between. The CDR3 totals 14 residues. The CDR3, as DNA: TGTGCCAGCAGCCACAGGGCGACGGCCGGGGAGCTGTTTTTT. This encodes CASSHRATAGELFF.

The V call is TRBV7-9, the J call TRBJ2-1; 9 positions match TRBD2. The CDR3 extends over 13 amino acids. Germline CDR1 reads SEHNR; CDR2 reads FQNEAQ (reference sequence). The trim removed 4 bases at V and 5 bases at J, leaving 0 bases unmatched. CDR3 nucleotide sequence: TGTGCCAGCAGCTCTAGCGGGGACAATGAGCAGTTCTTC. It translates to CASSSSGDNEQFF.

This clonotype was seen ten or more times. V usage is TRBV12-3 or TRBV12-4 and J usage is TRBJ2-1; tentatively, D is TRBD2 (6 bases). There are 15 residues in the CDR3. V lost 5 bases and J 8 bases, leaving 19 bases between the germline ends. The CDR3 region is CASSPNSGPTDEQFF. For the CDR3, the DNA is TGTGCCAGCAGTCCGAATAGCGGACCCACGGATGAGCAGTTCTTC.

This chain links TRBV7-2 with TRBJ1-1, with 8 bases identical to TRBD1. CDR3 length: 17 amino acids. Germline-derived CDR1 and CDR2 are SGHTA and FQGNSA. The J segment lost 0 bases and the V segment lost 2 bases, leaving 8 bases of the junction unmatched. CDR3: CASSLTGTGGMNTEAFF. CDR3 nucleotide sequence: TGTGCCAGCAGCTTAACCGGGACAGGAGGAATGAACACTGAAGCTTTCTTT.

This clonotype was counted only a few times. The chain carries TRBV24-1 and TRBJ2-1, with 10 bases fitting TRBD2. The CDR3 has 16 residues. The germline gives CDR1 KGHDR, CDR2 SFDVKD. With 0 bases clipped from V and 8 bases from J, the junction kept 6 bases outside the gene matches. In nucleotides, the CDR3 is TGTGCCACCAGTGATTTGCCGGGACTAGCGCGCGATGAGCAGTTCTTC. It specifies CATSDLPGLARDEQFF.

There are a few counts of this clonotype. This chain uses TRBV7-3 with TRBJ2-2; TRBD2 matches 16 bases. The ends lost 5 bases at V and 5 bases at J; junction bases unmatched: 17. CDR3 size: 21 residues. From germline, CDR1 is SGHTA and CDR2 FQGTGA. The CDR3 bases are TGTGCCAGCAGCAGATTTTCCCCGGGACTAGCGGGAGGGCCGGTAACCGGGGAGCTGTTTTTT. This codes for CASSRFSPGLAGGPVTGELFF.

The chain combines TRBV4-2 with TRBJ2-7; D may match TRBD1 or TRBD2 (5 bases each). Germline V gives CDR1 LGHNA, CDR2 YNFKEQ. This CDR3 is 16 amino acids long. Trimming took 0 bases from V and 0 from J, leaving 12 bases between them. In nucleotides, the CDR3 is TGTGCCAGCAGCCAAGATTGGGGGACCAGCTCCTACGAGCAGTACTTC. Translation: CASSQDWGTSSYEQYF.

This clonotype came up a few times. The chain is built from TRBV7-2 and TRBJ2-1, with D possibly being TRBD2 (10 bases). CDR3 size: 22 residues. With 7 bases removed from V and 8 bases from J, the gap between germline ends came to 42 bases. Looked up from germline, CDR1 is SGHTA and CDR2 is FQGNSA. As DNA, the CDR3 is TGTGCCAGCACCACACCCCGCAGGGGGACAGGGATTAGCGGGGGGCAACGCGATGAGCAGTTCTTC. Encoded protein: CASTTPRRGTGISGGQRDEQFF. Full variable domain (remainder filled in from reference TRBV7-2 and TRBJ2-1): GAGVSQSPSNKVTEKGKDVELRCDPISGHTALYWYRQSLGQGLEFLIYFQGNSAPDKSGLPSDRFSAERTGGSVSTLTIQRTQQEDSAVYLCASTTPRRGTGISGGQRDEQFFGPGTRLTVL.

V usage is TRBV12-3 or TRBV12-4 and J usage is TRBJ1-5; D is unresolved. V lost 3 bases and J lost 9, with 15 bases in between. The CDR3 has 14 residues. The CDR3 DNA follows: TGTGCCAGCAGTTTGGGAGGGCAAGGGTGGCCCCAGCATTTT. Its translation is CASSLGGQGWPQHF.

The chain joins TRBV6-5 to TRBJ2-1; the D gene is possibly TRBD2 (5 bases). The CDR3 is 15 amino acids. CDR1 is MNHEY and CDR2 is SVGAGI in the germline V gene. V gave up 0 bases and J gave up 3 bases, with 9 bases separating them. The CDR3 DNA is TGTGCCAGCAGTTACTCGGAGGAAGGCTACAATGAGCAGTTCTTC. Translating it yields CASSYSEEGYNEQFF.

The rearrangement uses TRBV7-9 and TRBJ2-3; D call uncertain. The CDR3 is 17 residues long. Per germline, CDR1 SEHNR and CDR2 FQNEAQ (reference sequence). V lost 2 bases and J lost 1, with 16 bases in between. The CDR3 loop reads CASSLRRERSGTDTQYF. The DNA for the CDR3 is TGTGCCAGCAGCTTACGACGCGAGCGATCCGGCACAGATACGCAGTATTTT.

This clonotype was seen more than once but under ten times. The chain combines TRBV7-9 with TRBJ2-2; TRBD2 matches 11 bases. CDR1 and CDR2 from the germline V gene are SEHNR and FQNEAQ (reference sequence). The length of the CDR3 is 15 residues. Germline trimming cut 6 bases from V and 5 bases from J; bases unmatched to any gene: 5. CDR3 sequence reads: CASRPPSGGTGELFF. CDR3 nucleotides: TGTGCCAGCAGACCCCCTAGCGGGGGGACCGGGGAGCTGTTTTTT.

The chain carries TRBV19 and TRBJ2-7; TRBD2 matches 12 bases. Germline CDR1 LNHDA, CDR2 SQIVND (reference sequence). J lost 9 bases, V lost 5 bases, and 11 bases had no gene match. The length of the CDR3 is 15 residues. The CDR3 coding sequence is TGTGCCAGTAGTCCTATGACTAGCGGGGGAGTAAGGCAGTACTTC. Encoded protein: CASSPMTSGGVRQYF.

The table lists this clonotype with a few counts. The chain is built from TRBV29-1 and TRBJ2-2, with D hard to call. In germline, CDR1 is SQVTM, CDR2 ANQGSEA. This CDR3 is 12 amino acids long. Trimming cost V 4 bases and J 6 bases, with 9 bases left between them. The CDR3 sequence: CSVVWDSGELFF. CDR3 nucleotide sequence: TGCAGCGTTGTTTGGGATTCCGGGGAGCTGTTTTTT.

This clonotype was observed a handful of times. A read error may produce the germline difference seen at one junction end. V usage is TRBV6-5 and J usage is TRBJ1-1, with 10 bases identical to TRBD1. Germline V gene sequence: CDR1 MNHEY, CDR2 SVGAGI. The CDR3 runs to 17 residues. CDR3 nucleotide sequence: TGTGCCAGCAGTAACTCGGGACAGGGGTCAAAACGCGTTGAAGCTTTCTTT. Residues: CASSNSGQGSKRVEAFF.